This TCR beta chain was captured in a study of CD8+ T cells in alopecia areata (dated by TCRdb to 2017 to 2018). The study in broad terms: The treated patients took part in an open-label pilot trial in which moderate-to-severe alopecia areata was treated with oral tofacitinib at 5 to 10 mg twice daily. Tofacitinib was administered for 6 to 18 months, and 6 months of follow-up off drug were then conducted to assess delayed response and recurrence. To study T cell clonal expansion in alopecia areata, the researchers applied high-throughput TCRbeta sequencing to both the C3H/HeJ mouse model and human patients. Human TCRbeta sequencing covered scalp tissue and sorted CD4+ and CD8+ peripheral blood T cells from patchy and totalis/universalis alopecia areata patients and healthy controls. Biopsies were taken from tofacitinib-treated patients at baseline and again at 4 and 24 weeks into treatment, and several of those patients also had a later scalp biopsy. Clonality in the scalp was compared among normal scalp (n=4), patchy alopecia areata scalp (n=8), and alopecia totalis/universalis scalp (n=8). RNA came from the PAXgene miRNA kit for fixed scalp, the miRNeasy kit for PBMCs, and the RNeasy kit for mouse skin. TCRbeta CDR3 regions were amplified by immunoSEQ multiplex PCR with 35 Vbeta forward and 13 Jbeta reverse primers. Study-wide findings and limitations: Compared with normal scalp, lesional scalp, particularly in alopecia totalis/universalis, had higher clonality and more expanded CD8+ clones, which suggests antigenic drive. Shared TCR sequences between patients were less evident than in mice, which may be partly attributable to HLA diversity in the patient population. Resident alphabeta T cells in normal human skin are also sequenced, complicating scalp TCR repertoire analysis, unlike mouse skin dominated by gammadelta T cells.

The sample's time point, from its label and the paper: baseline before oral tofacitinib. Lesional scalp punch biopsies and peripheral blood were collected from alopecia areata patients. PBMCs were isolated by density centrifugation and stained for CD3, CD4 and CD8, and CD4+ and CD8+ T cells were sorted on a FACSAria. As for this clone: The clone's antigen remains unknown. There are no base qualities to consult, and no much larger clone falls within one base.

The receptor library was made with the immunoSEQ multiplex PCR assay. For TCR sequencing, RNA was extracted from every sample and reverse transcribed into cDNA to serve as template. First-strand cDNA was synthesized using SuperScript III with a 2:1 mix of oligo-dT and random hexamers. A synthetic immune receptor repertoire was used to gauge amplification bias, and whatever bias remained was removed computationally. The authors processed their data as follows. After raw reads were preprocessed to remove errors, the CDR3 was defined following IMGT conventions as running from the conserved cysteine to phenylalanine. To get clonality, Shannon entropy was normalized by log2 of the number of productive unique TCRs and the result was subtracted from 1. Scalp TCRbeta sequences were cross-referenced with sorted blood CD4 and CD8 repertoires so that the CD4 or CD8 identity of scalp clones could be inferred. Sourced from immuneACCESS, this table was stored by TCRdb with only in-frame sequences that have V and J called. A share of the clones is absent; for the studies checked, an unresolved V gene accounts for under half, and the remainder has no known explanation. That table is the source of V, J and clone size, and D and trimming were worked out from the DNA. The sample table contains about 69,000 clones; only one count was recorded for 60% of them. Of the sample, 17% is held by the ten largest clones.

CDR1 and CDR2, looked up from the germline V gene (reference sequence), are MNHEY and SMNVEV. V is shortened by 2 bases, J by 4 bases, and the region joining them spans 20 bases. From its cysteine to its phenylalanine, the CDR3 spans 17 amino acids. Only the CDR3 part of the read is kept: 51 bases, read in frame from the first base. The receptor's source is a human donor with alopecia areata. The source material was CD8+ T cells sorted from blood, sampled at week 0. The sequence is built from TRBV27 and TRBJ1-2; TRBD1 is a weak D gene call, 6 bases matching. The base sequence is TGTGCCAGCAGTTTAGACGTCCAGGGGAGGACCACCTATGGCTACACCTTC. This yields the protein CASSLDVQGRTTYGYTF.